This T cell receptor beta chain was sequenced in a study of blood T cells in healthy people across ages. Study-wide findings and caveats: It was the long-lived donors that had more naive CD4+ cells and higher diversity than aged donors.

In regard to this clonotype: Its target is not known.

Per individual sample, total RNA of at least 5.5 micrograms was extracted. Primed by a sample-barcoded 5' primer and a J-beta primer mix, a second PCR proceeded for roughly 6 to 12 cycles. The template-switch adaptor was a 5' adaptor with 12 random nucleotides. It tagged each cDNA molecule. A single record per CDR3 protein comes from TCRdb applying MiXCR to the 5' RACE reads. In the table there are roughly 1.7 million distinct CDR3 sequences, roughly 32% of which are singletons. The CDR3 covers 12 residues. Germline values: CDR1 DFQATT, CDR2 SNEGSKA (reference sequence). V was pared by 4 bases and J by 4 bases, with 9 bases between.

This chain joins TRBV20-1 and TRBJ2-3; D remains ambiguous. Material: blood. The source of this sequence is a woman aged 25 to 45 in good health. The CDR3 DNA follows: TGCAGTGCTAAGGTCGCCCCAGATACGCAGTATTTT. Its protein product is CSAKVAPDTQYF.